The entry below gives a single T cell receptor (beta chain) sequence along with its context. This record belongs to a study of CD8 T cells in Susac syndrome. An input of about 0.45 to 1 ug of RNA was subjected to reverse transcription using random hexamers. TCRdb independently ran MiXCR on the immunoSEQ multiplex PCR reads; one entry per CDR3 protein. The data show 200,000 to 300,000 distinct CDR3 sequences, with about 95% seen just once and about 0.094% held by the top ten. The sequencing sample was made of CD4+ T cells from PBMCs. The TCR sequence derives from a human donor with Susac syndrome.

The CDR3 reads CASSLQGVSTGELFF. Written as DNA, the CDR3 is TGTGCCAGCAGTCTCCAAGGGGTGAGCACCGGGGAGCTGTTTTTT. The gene calls are TRBV12-3 or TRBV12-4 and TRBJ2-2; a possible D gene is TRBD1 (5 bases). The CDR3 has 15 residues. V lost 5 bases to trimming and J lost 4 bases, with 14 bases between them.